This T cell receptor (beta chain) was found in a study of blood T cell repertoires in COVID-19. Looking at the study overall: Sample material is recorded as cDNA or gDNA derived from T cells, B-cell-depleted T cells, or PBMCs.

This table comes from immunoSEQ multiplex PCR, and its TCRdb copy is limited to in-frame clones, with some not included. The sample contains 300,000 or so clones, 80% to 95% of which appear only once. This CDR3 region has 14 residues. The junction had 9 bases not matched to a gene; V was cut back by 7 bases and J by 7 bases. Per the germline V gene, CDR1 is SGHVS and CDR2 is FNYEAQ. Cohorts were assigned according to the clinical history that participants reported. The sample comprised PBMCs or T cells enriched from blood (not recorded which). The clonotype originates from a woman between 25 and 40 years old who had recovered from COVID-19. J is TRBJ2-1 and V is TRBV7-6; 8 positions agree with TRBD2. The CDR3 reads CASTRGLALNEQFF. The CDR3 DNA is TGTGCCAGCACCCGTGGACTAGCACTGAATGAGCAGTTCTTC.